These T cell receptor beta chains were read from a single sample in a study of OX40 agonist ivuxolimab in advanced cancers. Libraries were prepared by immunoSEQ multiplex PCR; TCRdb keeps only in-frame clonotypes and omits some of them. This table holds more than 35,000 clones, roughly 90% found once. Sequences were derived from CD4+ or CD8+ T cells sorted from blood, sampled in a trial of the OX40 agonist ivuxolimab. These TCRs come from an adult with an advanced solid tumor such as melanoma, head and neck, liver or kidney cancer. The CDR3 runs from the conserved cysteine through the conserved F or W. Fields, in order: clone size, D gene, J gene, V gene, CDR3 protein, CDR3 DNA. D genes are given only for firm matches. Clone size is stated in some rows and not others, as once, few, many or a class when expanded.

abundance: once; d_gene: .; j_gene: TRBJ1-4; v_gene: TRBV7-2; CDR3aa: CASSITGESEKLFF; CDR3nt: TGTGCCAGCAGCATAACAGGAGAGAGTGAAAAACTGTTTTTT
abundance: few; d_gene: .; j_gene: TRBJ1-1; v_gene: TRBV7-8; CDR3aa: CASSPQTVSTEAFF; CDR3nt: TGTGCCAGCAGCCCCCAGACAGTTAGCACTGAAGCTTTCTTT
abundance: few; d_gene: .; j_gene: TRBJ1-2; v_gene: TRBV20-1; CDR3aa: CSADAGYTF; CDR3nt: TGCAGTGCTGACGCCGGCTACACCTTC
abundance: .; d_gene: .; j_gene: TRBJ1-2; v_gene: TRBV9; CDR3aa: CASSSSTGNYGYTF; CDR3nt: TGTGCCAGCAGCTCAAGCACAGGAAACTATGGCTACACCTTC
abundance: .; d_gene: .; j_gene: TRBJ1-2; v_gene: TRBV19; CDR3aa: CASRSENYGYTF; CDR3nt: TGTGCCAGTAGATCAGAGAACTATGGCTACACCTTC
abundance: .; d_gene: .; j_gene: TRBJ1-2; v_gene: TRBV18; CDR3aa: CASSPEQNYGYTF; CDR3nt: TGTGCCAGCTCACCCGAACAGAATTATGGCTACACCTTC
abundance: once; d_gene: TRBD2; j_gene: TRBJ2-5; v_gene: TRBV15; CDR3aa: CATSRGEGLADQETQYF; CDR3nt: TGTGCCACCAGCAGGGGGGAGGGCCTAGCGGACCAAGAGACCCAGTACTTC
abundance: .; d_gene: .; j_gene: TRBJ2-5; v_gene: TRBV6-1; CDR3aa: CASSEGGSQETQYF; CDR3nt: TGTGCCAGCAGTGAAGGCGGCTCCCAAGAGACCCAGTACTTC
abundance: once; d_gene: .; j_gene: TRBJ2-7; v_gene: TRBV6-5; CDR3aa: CASSYSWDGAYEQYF; CDR3nt: TGTGCCAGCAGTTACTCGTGGGACGGCGCCTACGAGCAGTACTTC
abundance: .; d_gene: .; j_gene: TRBJ1-2; v_gene: TRBV2; CDR3aa: CASRPPRTAANYGYTF; CDR3nt: TGTGCCAGCAGACCCCCTAGGACAGCGGCTAACTATGGCTACACCTTC
abundance: .; d_gene: .; j_gene: TRBJ1-2; v_gene: TRBV5-1; CDR3aa: CASSEDGPDGYTF; CDR3nt: TGCGCCAGCAGCGAAGACGGGCCCGACGGCTACACCTTC
abundance: .; d_gene: .; j_gene: TRBJ2-5; v_gene: TRBV5-1; CDR3aa: CASSDLTDETQYF; CDR3nt: TGCGCCAGCAGCGATCTGACAGATGAGACCCAGTACTTC
abundance: .; d_gene: TRBD1; j_gene: TRBJ2-7; v_gene: TRBV10-1; CDR3aa: CASRGTGGSEQYF; CDR3nt: TGCGCCAGCAGGGGGACAGGGGGCTCCGAGCAGTACTTC
abundance: .; d_gene: .; j_gene: TRBJ1-2; v_gene: TRBV14; CDR3aa: CASSQDMGFYGYTF; CDR3nt: TGTGCCAGCAGCCAAGATATGGGGTTCTATGGCTACACCTTC
abundance: .; d_gene: .; j_gene: TRBJ1-5; v_gene: TRBV7-9; CDR3aa: CASSLDPGVQPQHF; CDR3nt: TGTGCCAGCAGCTTAGATCCAGGGGTGCAGCCCCAGCATTTT
abundance: .; d_gene: .; j_gene: TRBJ2-5; v_gene: TRBV10-1; CDR3aa: CASSESVFGRRETQYF; CDR3nt: TGCGCCAGCAGTGAGTCAGTTTTCGGCCGCAGGGAGACCCAGTACTTC
abundance: few; d_gene: TRBD2; j_gene: TRBJ2-2; v_gene: TRBV5-6; CDR3aa: CASSPGGLAGTGELFF; CDR3nt: TGTGCCAGCAGCCCGGGGGGGCTAGCGGGGACCGGGGAGCTGTTTTTT
abundance: once; d_gene: TRBD2; j_gene: TRBJ2-1; v_gene: TRBV7-9; CDR3aa: CASSLGAGGPGEQFF; CDR3nt: TGTGCCAGCAGCTTAGGAGCGGGGGGGCCAGGGGAGCAGTTCTTC
abundance: .; d_gene: .; j_gene: TRBJ2-2; v_gene: TRBV10-2; CDR3aa: CASMWVLNTGELFF; CDR3nt: TGCGCCAGCATGTGGGTCTTGAACACCGGGGAGCTGTTTTTT
abundance: .; d_gene: .; j_gene: TRBJ1-1; v_gene: TRBV23-1; CDR3aa: CASSQRPDRNTEAFF; CDR3nt: TGCGCCAGCAGTCAACGACCGGACAGGAACACTGAAGCTTTCTTT
abundance: .; d_gene: .; j_gene: TRBJ2-7; v_gene: TRBV7-9; CDR3aa: CASSLTSGGASYEQYF; CDR3nt: TGTGCCAGCAGCCTCACTAGTGGGGGGGCCTCCTACGAGCAGTACTTC
abundance: once; d_gene: TRBD1; j_gene: TRBJ2-7; v_gene: TRBV6-5; CDR3aa: CASCARDRASYEQYF; CDR3nt: TGTGCCAGCTGTGCACGTGACAGGGCAAGCTACGAGCAGTACTTC
abundance: .; d_gene: .; j_gene: TRBJ2-2; v_gene: TRBV4-1; CDR3aa: CASRRTSGGPRTGELFF; CDR3nt: TGCGCCAGCAGACGGACTAGTGGGGGGCCAAGGACCGGGGAGCTGTTTTTT
abundance: .; d_gene: .; j_gene: TRBJ1-5; v_gene: TRBV19; CDR3aa: CASTNRGEGNQPQHF; CDR3nt: TGTGCCAGTACCAATCGCGGGGAAGGCAATCAGCCCCAGCATTTT
abundance: .; d_gene: TRBD1; j_gene: TRBJ2-7; v_gene: TRBV4-1; CDR3aa: CASSQAGGQGREQYF; CDR3nt: TGCGCCAGCAGCCAAGCGGGTGGACAGGGGAGGGAGCAGTACTTC
abundance: once; d_gene: TRBD2; j_gene: TRBJ2-1; v_gene: TRBV10-3; CDR3aa: CAIRGGTSGGSSYNEQFF; CDR3nt: TGTGCCATCAGGGGCGGGACTAGTGGGGGGAGCTCCTACAATGAGCAGTTCTTC